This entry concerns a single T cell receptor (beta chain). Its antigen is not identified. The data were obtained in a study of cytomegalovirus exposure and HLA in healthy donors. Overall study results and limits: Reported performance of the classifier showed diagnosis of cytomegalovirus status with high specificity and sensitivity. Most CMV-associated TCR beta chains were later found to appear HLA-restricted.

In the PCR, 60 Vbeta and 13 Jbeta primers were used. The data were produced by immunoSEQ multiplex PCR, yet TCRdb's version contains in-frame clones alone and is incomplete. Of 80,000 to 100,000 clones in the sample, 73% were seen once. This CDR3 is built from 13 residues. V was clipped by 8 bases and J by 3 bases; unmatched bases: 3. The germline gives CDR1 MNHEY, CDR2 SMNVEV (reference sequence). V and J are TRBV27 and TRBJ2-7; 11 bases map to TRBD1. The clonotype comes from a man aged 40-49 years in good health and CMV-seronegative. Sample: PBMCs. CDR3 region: CASGQGAFYEQYF. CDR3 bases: TGTGCCAGCGGACAGGGGGCCTTCTACGAGCAGTACTTC.